Listed here are 29 T cell receptor beta chains from one sample, sequenced in a study of neurological immune-mediated disorders (dated by TCRdb to the late 2010s). Libraries came from 5' RACE. Sequenced on an Illumina HiSeq 2500. The public reads were run again by TCRdb, first through fastp at Q25 and then through MiXCR, and only productive beta chains were kept. Under each unique CDR3 protein, matching rows form one entry showing the most common genes and DNA. This sample holds about 53,000 distinct CDR3 sequences; roughly 17% were observed only once. The ten largest clones capture about 4.2% of the sample. The sample was PBMCs. The receptors derive from a man aged 55 to 69 in good health.

This clonotype showed up many times. The chain recombines TRBV7-2 with TRBJ1-5; no clear D gene. Trimming cost V 5 bases and J 0 bases, with 5 bases left between them. Germline CDR1 is SGHTA and CDR2 is FQGNSA. This CDR3 has 13 amino acids. CDR3 amino acids: CASSPNSNQPQHF. The CDR3 DNA sequence: TGTGCCAGCAGCCCTAATAGCAATCAGCCCCAGCATTTT.

This clonotype was observed at least ten times. The genes are TRBV10-3 and TRBJ2-5; either TRBD1 or TRBD2 may fit D (6 bases each). Trimming left V 4 bases short and J 5 bases short, with 8 bases between. The germline CDR1 and CDR2 sequences are ENHRY and SYGVKD. The CDR3 extends over 12 amino acids. DNA for the CDR3: TGTGCCATCAGTGGGGGGGCGGAGACCCAGTACTTC. It yields the protein CAISGGAETQYF.

This clonotype has a count of ten or more. The chain combines TRBV24-1 with TRBJ1-1, with D hard to call. The CDR3 has 13 residues. Between the trimmed V and J ends, which lost 0 bases and 6 bases, there was a span of 7 bases. The germline V gene has CDR1 KGHDR and CDR2 SFDVKD. CDR3 region: CATSDLWTSEAFF. Written as DNA, the CDR3 is TGTGCCACCAGTGATTTGTGGACCTCTGAAGCTTTCTTT.

The chain recombines TRBV24-1 with TRBJ2-5; no clear D gene. Trimming removed 0 bases at V and 9 bases at J, with 13 bases between. This CDR3 has 14 residues. Germline CDR1 KGHDR, CDR2 SFDVKD. The CDR3, as DNA: TGTGCCACCAGTGATTTGACGGTCCCGGTTCCCCAGTACTTC. Translating it yields CATSDLTVPVPQYF.

This clonotype was detected many times. The DNA for the CDR3 is TGCAGTGCTAGGATCGGAAACACCATATATTTT. It is translated as CSARIGNTIYF. The chain links TRBV20-1 to TRBJ1-3; D is unclear. CDR1 is DFQATT, CDR2 SNEGSKA, per germline (reference sequence). The CDR3 is 11 amino acids. With 3 bases removed from V and 4 bases from J, the gap between germline ends came to 4 bases.

As regards this clonotype: The junction and the germline gene differ at one end; a read error may be behind it. The chain employs TRBV5-1 and TRBJ2-1; D assignment may be TRBD1 or TRBD2 (5 bases each). The CDR3 loop spans 14 amino acids. CDR1 and CDR2 from the germline V gene are SGHRS and YFSETQ. The CDR3 spells CSSSEGSAYNEQFF. The CDR3 DNA sequence: TGCTCCAGCAGCGAGGGGTCAGCCTACAATGAGCAGTTCTTC.

This clonotype appeared many times. The chain combines TRBV29-1 with TRBJ2-7; 9 bases line up with TRBD1. Germline V gives CDR1 SQVTM, CDR2 ANQGSEA. Trimming at V came to 3 bases and at J to 3 bases, leaving 6 bases not matched to a gene. The CDR3 loop spans 14 amino acids. CDR3 bases: TGCAGCGTTGACGAGACAGGGGGGCACTACGAGCAGTACTTC. Translated: CSVDETGGHYEQYF.

This clonotype was detected a few times. V gene TRBV27 combines with J gene TRBJ2-3, with 10 bases fitting TRBD2. CDR1 and CDR2 from the germline V gene are MNHEY and SMNVEV (reference sequence). The CDR3 contains 17 residues. J was trimmed by 4 bases and V by 5 bases; bases with no gene match: 12. This CDR3 reads CASSPGSGRAYSDTQYF. The CDR3 DNA reads as TGTGCCAGCAGTCCAGGGAGCGGGAGGGCCTACTCAGATACGCAGTATTTT.

This clonotype was recorded many times. The chain is built from TRBV14 and TRBJ2-3, with no clear D. Germline CDR1 SGHDN, CDR2 FVKESK. Trimming shortened V by 3 bases and J by 5 bases, and 6 bases separated the two germline ends. The CDR3 spans 12 residues. CDR3 DNA: TGTGCCAGCAGCCAGTCCTTAGATACGCAGTATTTT. Its translation is CASSQSLDTQYF.

This clonotype was recorded many times. V and J are TRBV20-1 and TRBJ2-1; 11 bases map to TRBD1. The junction had 16 bases not matched to a gene; V was cut back by 6 bases and J by 9 bases. Per germline, CDR1 DFQATT and CDR2 SNEGSKA (reference sequence). The CDR3 extends over 16 amino acids. CDR3 DNA: TGCAGTGCCCGGGGGGTGCGGGACAGGGGGTCGGGTGAGCAGTTCTTC. Protein product: CSARGVRDRGSGEQFF.

V usage is TRBV27 and J usage is TRBJ2-4; 7 nucleotides line up with TRBD1. CDR1 and CDR2 (germline): MNHEY, SMNVEV (reference sequence). Trimming at V came to 6 bases and at J to 2 bases, leaving 10 bases not matched to a gene. The CDR3 is 16 residues long. The CDR3 reads CASSLFPGQTKNIQYF. Here the CDR3 DNA reads TGTGCCAGCAGCCTCTTCCCGGGACAGACCAAAAACATTCAGTACTTC.

This clonotype was picked up a small number of times. V gene TRBV18 combines with J gene TRBJ1-2, with D uncertain. Germline CDR1 is KGHSH and CDR2 is LQKENI. Deletions cut 2 bases from V and 5 bases from J, with 12 bases between. This CDR3 is built from 14 residues. As DNA, the CDR3 is TGTGCCAGCTCACCAAGCGGGAAACTATATGGCTACACCTTC. The encoded protein is CASSPSGKLYGYTF.

At least ten counts were recorded for this clonotype. The chain carries TRBV29-1 and TRBJ2-3; 9 bases match TRBD1. Germline CDR1 is SQVTM and CDR2 is ANQGSEA. Germline trimming cut 6 bases from V and 2 bases from J; bases unmatched to any gene: 9. The CDR3 has 15 amino acids. The CDR3 DNA reads as TGCAGCGTAGAGGTCGGACAGGGGTACACAGATACGCAGTATTTT. Translating gives CSVEVGQGYTDTQYF.

This clonotype came up many times. V and J are TRBV29-1 and TRBJ2-7; 9 nucleotides agree with TRBD2. The CDR3 is 15 amino acids. Looked up from germline, CDR1 is SQVTM and CDR2 is ANQGSEA. The ends lost 0 bases at V and 2 bases at J; junction bases unmatched: 5. CDR3 amino acids: CSVEDRERGAYEQYF. DNA for the CDR3: TGCAGCGTTGAAGATAGAGAGCGGGGGGCCTACGAGCAGTACTTC.

This clonotype was recorded only once. At one boundary the junction diverges from the germline segment, which might be a read error. The chain recombines TRBV4-3 with TRBJ2-7; TRBD2 agrees at 11 bases. Per the germline V gene, CDR1 is LGHNA and CDR2 is YSLEER. This CDR3 comprises 16 residues. The CDR3 reads CAISQALAGGFYEQYF. For the CDR3, the DNA is TGCGCCATCAGCCAGGCATTAGCGGGAGGGTTCTACGAGCAGTACTTC.

This clonotype was picked up many times. The V gene is TRBV28, the J gene TRBJ2-5; 7 positions agree with TRBD2. CDR1 is MDHEN and CDR2 is SYDVKM in the germline V gene. With V trimmed by 5 bases and J by 5 bases, 11 bases remained unmatched. This CDR3 has 15 amino acids. DNA of the CDR3: TGTGCCAGCAGTCCTCAGCGGGGCGGAGGGGAGACCCAGTACTTC. Protein: CASSPQRGGGETQYF.

This clonotype has at least ten counts. The rearrangement joins TRBV12-3 or TRBV12-4 to TRBJ2-1; 9 bases line up with TRBD2. Losses at the gene ends were 5 bases for V and 2 bases for J; bases not matched to a gene: 10. This CDR3 has 17 amino acids. The CDR3: CASSAESGRRPYNEQFF. CDR3 coding DNA: TGTGCCAGCAGTGCCGAGAGCGGGAGGCGACCCTACAATGAGCAGTTCTTC.

This clonotype was seen ten or more times. CDR3 nucleotide sequence: TGTGCCAGCAGCTCCCACACCGGGGAGCTGTTTTTT. It codes for CASSSHTGELFF. The chain couples TRBV7-9 to TRBJ2-2, with D unclear. CDR3 length: 12 amino acids. The V end lost 4 bases, the J end lost 3 bases, and 3 bases lay between the germline ends. Per germline, CDR1 SEHNR and CDR2 FQNEAQ (reference sequence).

The table lists this clonotype with many counts. The chain has TRBV3-1 and TRBJ2-7; TRBD1 matches at 8 bases. Losses at the gene ends were 4 bases for V and 5 bases for J; bases not matched to a gene: 13. Germline V CDR1 and CDR2: LGHDT, YNNKEL (reference sequence). The CDR3 has 16 amino acids. This CDR3 reads CASSPPRAGGEDEQYF. The CDR3 DNA sequence: TGTGCCAGCAGCCCCCCAAGGGCAGGGGGCGAAGACGAGCAGTACTTC.

This clonotype appeared many times. The chain couples TRBV6-5 to TRBJ1-5, with D unresolved. The germline CDR1 and CDR2 sequences are MNHEY and SVGAGI. This CDR3 is 14 amino acids long. V was cut by 7 bases and J by 6 bases, with 16 bases left in between. The CDR3 here is CASNGPGPGQPQHF. The CDR3 DNA reads as TGTGCCAGCAACGGCCCCGGCCCGGGTCAGCCCCAGCATTTT.

This clonotype has at least ten counts. The chain carries TRBV9 and TRBJ2-2, with D tentatively TRBD1 or TRBD2 (5 bases each). The V gene lost 1 base and the J gene lost 4 bases, with 14 bases spanning the gap. The germline gives CDR1 SGDLS, CDR2 YYNGEE. CDR3 size: 16 residues. In DNA, the CDR3 is TGTGCCAGCAGCGTAAGGGACGGTACTCTCACCGGGGAGCTGTTTTTT. This translates into CASSVRDGTLTGELFF.

As to this clonotype: A read error is possible here, since a much larger clone lies one base away. The CDR3 does not close with the conserved phenylalanine or tryptophan, likely indicating a read error. The chain links TRBV7-9 to TRBJ1-2; 11 bases are a match to TRBD1. V dropped 8 bases and J dropped 4; count of bases not matched to a gene: 9. This CDR3 contains 15 residues. In germline, CDR1 is SEHNR, CDR2 FQNEAQ (reference sequence). CDR3 sequence: CASPDPGQGGYGYTL. CDR3 nucleotides: TGTGCCAGCCCGGACCCGGGACAGGGGGGCTATGGCTACACCCTC.

The rearrangement links TRBV20-1 to TRBJ2-2, with D possibly called TRBD1 or TRBD2 (5 bases each). Germline CDR1 reads DFQATT; CDR2 reads SNEGSKA (reference sequence). V lost 0 bases, J lost 0 bases, and 11 bases lay in between. The CDR3 consists of 16 residues. The CDR3 DNA reads as TGCAGTGCTAGAGATTGGGGGTACCCGAACACCGGGGAGCTGTTTTTT. It yields the protein CSARDWGYPNTGELFF.

This clonotype rates as medium-sized. The chain carries TRBV7-2 and TRBJ2-3; D is uncertain. The CDR3 extends over 15 amino acids. CDR1 is SGHTA, CDR2 FQGNSA, per germline. Trimming left V 1 base short and J 6 bases short, with 14 bases between. In DNA form, the CDR3 reads TGTGCCAGCAGCTTAGGGCTCAGAGTTTGGGATACGCAGTATTTT. Amino acid sequence: CASSLGLRVWDTQYF.

This clonotype has at least ten counts. V is TRBV4-2 and J is TRBJ2-1; 7 bases align to TRBD2. The CDR3 extends over 16 amino acids. J gave up 3 bases and V 3 bases, and 8 bases lay outside the gene matches. Germline CDR1 and CDR2: LGHNA and YNFKEQ. The CDR3 loop reads CASSHTSRGDYNEQFF. For the CDR3, the DNA is TGTGCCAGCAGCCATACGAGCCGGGGGGACTACAATGAGCAGTTCTTC.

The DNA of the CDR3 is TGTGCCAGCTCACCAATCCATCAGGCAGATACGCAGTATTTT. Amino acid sequence: CASSPIHQADTQYF. This chain links TRBV18 with TRBJ2-3; D call uncertain. CDR1 is KGHSH and CDR2 is LQKENI in the germline V gene. V was pared by 2 bases and J by 4 bases, with 10 bases between. The length of the CDR3 is 14 residues.

There are many counts of this clonotype. The chain links TRBV25-1 to TRBJ2-7, with D perhaps matching TRBD1 (6 bases). V was trimmed by 4 bases and J by 6 bases, leaving 16 bases between them. The germline gives CDR1 MGHDK, CDR2 SYGVNS. The CDR3 runs 14 residues. CDR3 protein: CASSAQQGIGEQYF. In DNA form, the CDR3 reads TGTGCCAGCAGTGCCCAACAGGGAATTGGCGAGCAGTACTTC.

This clonotype was observed at least ten times. The chain joins TRBV28 to TRBJ2-7; TRBD2 agrees at 10 bases. V dropped 6 bases and J dropped 1; count of bases not matched to a gene: 0. This CDR3 is 13 amino acids long. Germline CDR1 MDHEN, CDR2 SYDVKM. This CDR3 reads CASRTSGSYEQYF. The CDR3, as DNA: TGTGCCAGCAGGACTAGCGGGTCCTACGAGCAGTACTTC.

This clonotype has a count of ten or more. The chain carries TRBV12-3 or TRBV12-4 and TRBJ1-6; D uncertain. The CDR3 totals 14 residues. The V and J ends lost 4 bases and 5 bases respectively, with 9 bases between them. CDR3 in amino acids: CASSYGIDNSPLHF. CDR3 nucleotides: TGTGCCAGCAGTTATGGGATTGATAATTCACCCCTCCACTTT.